Below are 8 T cell receptor beta chains sequenced from a single sample in a study of glioma-infiltrating T cells after dendritic cell vaccination. The time point: after dendritic cell vaccination, including at tumor progression/relapse. The method was immunoSEQ multiplex PCR; TCRdb's version includes in-frame clones alone and lacks a portion of them. The sample lists roughly 87,000 clones; 80% to 85% were seen once. The starting material was blood, obtained after dendritic cell vaccination. Every receptor here comes from a human donor with glioblastoma.

The rearrangement joins TRBV11-1 to TRBJ1-1, with no clear D. This CDR3 has 14 amino acids. CDR1 SGHAT and CDR2 FQDESV come from the germline V gene (reference sequence). The V gene lost 1 base and the J gene lost 1 base, with 7 bases spanning the gap. The CDR3: CASSLERWNTEAFF. The CDR3 bases are TGTGCCAGCAGCTTAGAGCGCTGGAACACTGAAGCTTTCTTT.

Comments on this clone: The sample has other DNA sequences that encode this CDR3 too. This chain uses TRBV9 with TRBJ2-2, with TRBD2 identical over 14 bases. V shed 3 bases and J 2 bases; nucleotides not matched to a gene: 6. In germline, CDR1 is SGDLS, CDR2 YYNGEE. CDR3 length: 18 amino acids. In DNA, the CDR3 is TGTGCCAGCAGCGCCGGGACTAGCGGGGGCCTTAACACCGGGGAGCTGTTTTTT. Translating it yields CASSAGTSGGLNTGELFF.

The genes are TRBV7-2 and TRBJ1-4; no clear D. The germline gives CDR1 SGHTA, CDR2 FQGNSA. The CDR3 spans 15 residues. Trimming cost V 3 bases and J 7 bases, with 15 bases left between them. The CDR3: CASSFTTQQVEKLFF. The CDR3 nucleotides read TGTGCCAGCAGCTTTACAACCCAGCAGGTTGAAAAACTGTTTTTT.

V is TRBV30 and J is TRBJ1-5; 8 nucleotides agree with TRBD1. V trimming: 0 bases; J trimming: 5 bases; junction bases outside the gene matches: 15. The CDR3 contains 18 residues. Per the germline V gene, CDR1 is GTSNPN and CDR2 is SVGIG (reference sequence). CDR3 in amino acids: CAWSVERLARGRDQPQHF. For the CDR3, the DNA is TGTGCCTGGAGTGTAGAACGTTTGGCCAGGGGGCGCGATCAGCCCCAGCATTTT.

V usage is TRBV5-6 and J usage is TRBJ1-2, with 11 positions matching TRBD1. The CDR3 is 18 amino acids. The V gene end was trimmed by 0 bases and the J gene end by 2 bases; junction bases not matched to a gene: 9. Germline CDR1 is SGHDT and CDR2 is YYEEEE. DNA for the CDR3: TGTGCCAGCAGCTTGGTGGCCGGGACAGGGGGAGCGAACTATGGCTACACCTTC. It translates to CASSLVAGTGGANYGYTF.

The chain couples TRBV5-6 to TRBJ1-1; 10 positions match TRBD1. The germline CDR1 and CDR2 sequences are SGHDT and YYEEEE. Trimming cost V 3 bases and J 4 bases; bases outside gene matches: 6. This CDR3 region has 15 residues. CDR3 sequence: CASSSGTGVFTEAFF. CDR3 DNA sequence: TGTGCCAGCAGCTCCGGGACAGGGGTATTCACTGAAGCTTTCTTT.

This chain links TRBV7-8 with TRBJ1-4; 8 bases match TRBD1. This CDR3 has 13 amino acids. CDR1 and CDR2 from the germline V gene are SGHVS and FQNEAQ. The V segment lost 3 bases and the J segment 8 bases; nucleotides outside the gene matches: 2. The CDR3 bases are TGTGCCAGCAGCTTCGGGACAGGCGAAAAACTGTTTTTT. It encodes CASSFGTGEKLFF.

This chain uses TRBV7-3 with TRBJ2-3; D possibly corresponds to TRBD2 (6 bases). V was trimmed by 8 bases and J by 2 bases, leaving 11 bases between them. CDR3 size: 13 residues. Germline V CDR1 and CDR2: SGHTA, FQGTGA. The CDR3 DNA reads as TGTGCCAGCTGGACTAATCACACAGATACGCAGTATTTT. Translation gives CASWTNHTDTQYF.